This T cell receptor (beta chain) was identified during a study of cytomegalovirus exposure and HLA in healthy donors. On this clone: Antigen unknown.

The study, taken as a whole, reports: V segments that were indistinguishable, TRBV6-2 and TRBV6-3 among them, were omitted from analysis. A later analysis by the authors found several of the most significant clusters apparently linked to common viral pathogens. The authors judged a highly shared variant cluster likely a sequencing artifact. The study recorded fewer than 200 TCR beta chains that were cytomegalovirus-associated.

V gave up 2 bases and J gave up 7 bases; unmatched junction bases: 3. Germline CDR1 is MGHRA and CDR2 is YSYEKL. The length of the CDR3 is 15 residues. Primers for the PCR totalled 60 Vbeta and 13 Jbeta. Clones were read by immunoSEQ multiplex PCR, and TCRdb kept only the in-frame ones, dropping some. The profile shows 200,000 to 300,000 clones, roughly 81% of them singletons. The source of this sequence is a girl under 10 years old in good health and CMV-seronegative. Sequencing used PBMCs. The chain joins TRBV4-1 to TRBJ1-6, with 9 positions matching TRBD1. The CDR3 region has the DNA TGCGCCAGCAGCCAAACCGGGACAGGGAATTCACCCCTCCACTTT. It translates to CASSQTGTGNSPLHF.